The 21 T cell receptor beta chains listed next were all sequenced from one sample in a study of blood T cell repertoires in COVID-19 (dated by TCRdb to 2019 to 2021). Libraries were constructed by the immunoSEQ multiplex PCR assay. The table was pulled from immuneACCESS by TCRdb, which kept in-frame rearrangements only. Such tables lose some clones; where checked, under half of the loss comes from unresolved V genes, and the rest has no known cause. The sample table contains over 200,000 clones; only one count was recorded for 65% to 85% of them. The ten largest clonotypes hold roughly 8.7% of the sample. The sample comprised peripheral blood. The receptor source for this set is a man aged 35-49 years with active or convalescent COVID-19.

This chain links TRBV6-6 with TRBJ2-3; 8 bases fit TRBD2. This CDR3 comprises 15 residues. Germline V lookup: CDR1 MNHNY, CDR2 SVGAGI (reference sequence). The trim removed 6 bases at V and 5 bases at J, leaving 10 bases unmatched. The CDR3, as DNA: TGTGCCAGCAGGCGAGAGCGGGGGCCTAAAGATACGCAGTATTTT. It is translated as CASRRERGPKDTQYF.

The CDR3 sequence: CASSLYREGTGELFF. The CDR3 nucleotides are TGTGCCAGCAGCTTATACAGGGAGGGCACCGGGGAGCTGTTTTTT. The chain couples TRBV7-3 to TRBJ2-2; perhaps TRBD2 as D (7 bases). The CDR3 spans 15 residues. V was pared by 2 bases and J by 4 bases, with 11 bases between. CDR1 SGHTA and CDR2 FQGTGA come from the germline V gene.

This clone was picked up one time. The rearrangement links TRBV29-1 to TRBJ2-7; D may be TRBD1 (5 bases). Germline V gene sequence: CDR1 SQVTM, CDR2 ANQGSEA. CDR3 size: 13 residues. V was trimmed by 3 bases and J by 6 bases, leaving 15 bases between them. This CDR3 reads CSVDLPFQGEQYF. The DNA for the CDR3 is TGCAGCGTTGATCTGCCCTTTCAGGGCGAGCAGTACTTC.

This clone has a handful of counts. V and J are TRBV14 and TRBJ1-2, with 8 bases aligning to TRBD1. CDR1 and CDR2 from the germline V gene are SGHDN and FVKESK. The CDR3 totals 14 residues. Unmatched junction bases numbered 5, after V lost 1 base and J lost 7 bases. CDR3 region: CASSQVPRGPGYTF. CDR3 bases: TGTGCCAGCAGCCAAGTACCCAGGGGGCCTGGCTACACCTTC.

The chain carries TRBV9 and TRBJ2-1, with 7 bases aligning to TRBD2. Germline V gives CDR1 SGDLS, CDR2 YYNGEE. The CDR3 consists of 14 residues. Trimming took 5 bases from V and 1 from J; bases not matched to a gene: 3. The DNA of the CDR3 is TGTGCCAGCAGGGCTAGCGGTTCCTACAATGAGCAGTTCTTC. Translation gives CASRASGSYNEQFF.

This rearrangement joins TRBV30 to TRBJ1-2; 7 nucleotides agree with TRBD1. Per the germline V gene, CDR1 is GTSNPN and CDR2 is SVGIG (reference sequence). The CDR3 sequence is 13 residues long. The trim removed 2 bases at V and 4 bases at J, leaving 4 bases unmatched. CDR3 protein: CAWSQQGTYGYTF. The CDR3 DNA follows: TGTGCCTGGAGTCAACAGGGGACCTATGGCTACACCTTC.

This clone is a singleton in its sample. J is TRBJ1-1 and V is TRBV5-1, with D possibly TRBD1 on 5 matching bases. The germline V gene has CDR1 SGHRS and CDR2 YFSETQ. This CDR3 contains 15 residues. The V end was cut by 3 bases, the J end by 2 bases, with 14 bases between. The DNA of the CDR3 is TGCGCCAGCAGCTCTTCGGGGACTCCAAACACTGAAGCTTTCTTT. Translated: CASSSSGTPNTEAFF.

The gene calls are TRBV6-1 and TRBJ1-5; 7 bases line up with TRBD1. The V gene's germline CDR1 is MNHNS and CDR2 SASEGT. The CDR3 is 14 residues long. V shed 3 bases and J 4 bases; nucleotides not matched to a gene: 3. DNA for the CDR3: TGTGCCAGCAGTGAGACAGGGCCTAATCAGCCCCAGCATTTT. The encoded protein is CASSETGPNQPQHF.

The chain uses TRBV27 and TRBJ2-3; 7 nucleotides agree with TRBD1. The germline gives CDR1 MNHEY, CDR2 SMNVEV (reference sequence). The CDR3 has 15 amino acids. The V gene end was trimmed by 1 base and the J gene end by 2 bases; junction bases not matched to a gene: 3. CDR3 in DNA: TGTGCCAGCAGTTTATGGGGACAGCTCACAGATACGCAGTATTTT. It is translated as CASSLWGQLTDTQYF.

This chain uses TRBV7-6 with TRBJ1-1; possible D gene TRBD1, 6 bases. The length of the CDR3 is 15 residues. Looked up from germline, CDR1 is SGHVS and CDR2 is FNYEAQ. Trimming took 5 bases from V and 1 from J, leaving 14 bases between them. CDR3 sequence: CASSPTGSKNTEAFF. CDR3 DNA sequence: TGTGCCAGCAGCCCAACAGGGAGCAAGAACACTGAAGCTTTCTTT.

This clone was observed once. V is TRBV19 and J is TRBJ1-1; D remains unclear. The CDR3 runs to 14 residues. Germline V CDR1 and CDR2: LNHDA, SQIVND (reference sequence). V lost 5 bases and J lost 1, with 11 bases in between. The CDR3 here is CASSFRERNTEAFF. For the CDR3, the DNA is TGTGCCAGTAGTTTTAGGGAGAGGAACACTGAAGCTTTCTTT.

The chain uses TRBV10-3 and TRBJ1-1, with TRBD1 matching 11 bases. CDR3 length: 13 amino acids. V was pared by 8 bases and J by 4 bases, with 3 bases of the junction left unmatched. Looked up from germline, CDR1 is ENHRY and CDR2 is SYGVKD. CDR3 bases: TGTGCCATCGGGGGACAGGGGGGCACTGAAGCTTTCTTT. Translation: CAIGGQGGTEAFF.

This chain joins TRBV9 and TRBJ1-4; D unresolved. Deletions cut 7 bases from V and 0 bases from J, with 16 bases between. Per germline, CDR1 SGDLS and CDR2 YYNGEE. The CDR3 is 16 residues long. The CDR3 reads CASQLEPGATNEKLFF. As DNA, the CDR3 is TGTGCCAGCCAACTTGAACCGGGAGCAACTAATGAAAAACTGTTTTTT.

V gene TRBV4-1 combines with J gene TRBJ1-2; 10 bases line up with TRBD1. Germline V CDR1 and CDR2: MGHRA, YSYEKL. The CDR3 covers 15 residues. Trimming removed 5 bases from V and 4 bases from J; junction bases left unmatched: 7. CDR3 region: CASSDPGTGVYGYTF. The CDR3 DNA is TGCGCCAGCAGCGACCCCGGGACAGGGGTCTATGGCTACACCTTC.

As regards this clone: Other DNA variants within this sample encode the same CDR3. The chain uses TRBV27 and TRBJ2-7, with TRBD1 identical over 9 bases. V trimming: 6 bases; J trimming: 2 bases; junction bases outside the gene matches: 5. This CDR3 region has 14 residues. Looked up from germline, CDR1 is MNHEY and CDR2 is SMNVEV (reference sequence). Here the CDR3 reads CASRRGQGAYEQYF. The CDR3 region has the DNA TGTGCCAGCAGGAGGGGACAGGGTGCCTACGAGCAGTACTTC.

V and J are TRBV30 and TRBJ1-1; TRBD1 agrees at 10 bases. This CDR3 has 14 residues. Germline trimming cut 3 bases from V and 5 bases from J; bases unmatched to any gene: 6. CDR1 and CDR2 (germline): GTSNPN, SVGIG (reference sequence). CDR3 sequence: CAWSRGTGETEAFF. CDR3 sequence (DNA): TGTGCCTGGAGCCGCGGGACAGGGGAGACTGAAGCTTTCTTT.

The gene calls are TRBV5-6 and TRBJ2-1; possibly TRBD2 for D (6 bases). V lost 4 bases and J 6 bases, leaving 11 bases between the germline ends. CDR3 length: 13 residues. From germline, CDR1 is SGHDT and CDR2 YYEEEE. CDR3 residues: CASSPMGGNEQFF. CDR3 nucleotide sequence: TGTGCCAGCAGCCCCATGGGGGGCAATGAGCAGTTCTTC.

Worth noting for this clone: One end of the junction does not line up with germline, which may come from a read error. CDR3 sequence reads: CASSEGLSMGETQYF. DNA for the CDR3: TGTGCCAGCAGCGAAGGACTGTCGATGGGTGAGACCCAGTACTTC. The rearrangement uses TRBV2 and TRBJ2-5; a weak D match, TRBD2 (5 bases). The germline V gene has CDR1 SNHLY and CDR2 FYNNEI. The CDR3 spans 15 residues. The whole variable domain, filled in from reference TRBV2 and TRBJ2-5, reads EPEVTQTPSHQVTQMGQEVILRCVPISNHLYFYWYRQILGQKVEFLVSFYNNEISEKSEIFDDQFSVERPDGSNFTLKIRSTKLEDSAMYFCASSEGLSMGETQYFGPGTRLLVL.

A word on this clone: An end of the junction differs from the germline gene, which may be a read error. The V call is TRBV7-9, the J call TRBJ1-1, with D tentatively TRBD1 (5 bases). CDR1 is SEHNR and CDR2 is FQNEAQ in the germline V gene (reference sequence). CDR3 length equals 13 residues. The CDR3, as DNA: TGTGCTAGCAGCCTTGACAGTAACACTGAAGCTTTCTTT. Translation: CASSLDSNTEAFF.

The chain employs TRBV6-5 and TRBJ1-5; 8 bases fit TRBD1. V was clipped by 2 bases and J by 6 bases; unmatched bases: 3. From germline, CDR1 is MNHEY and CDR2 SVGAGI. The CDR3 covers 14 residues. The CDR3 spells CASSYRTGLQPQHF. Here the CDR3 DNA reads TGTGCCAGCAGTTACCGGACAGGGCTTCAGCCCCAGCATTTT.

The J gene is TRBJ2-2, the V gene TRBV30, with unresolved D. The CDR3 covers 14 residues. Trimming left V 3 bases short and J 0 bases short, with 8 bases between. Germline assignment: CDR1 GTSNPN and CDR2 SVGIG (reference sequence). For the CDR3, the DNA is TGTGCCTGGAGAGTAAACACGAACACCGGGGAGCTGTTTTTT. Residues: CAWRVNTNTGELFF.